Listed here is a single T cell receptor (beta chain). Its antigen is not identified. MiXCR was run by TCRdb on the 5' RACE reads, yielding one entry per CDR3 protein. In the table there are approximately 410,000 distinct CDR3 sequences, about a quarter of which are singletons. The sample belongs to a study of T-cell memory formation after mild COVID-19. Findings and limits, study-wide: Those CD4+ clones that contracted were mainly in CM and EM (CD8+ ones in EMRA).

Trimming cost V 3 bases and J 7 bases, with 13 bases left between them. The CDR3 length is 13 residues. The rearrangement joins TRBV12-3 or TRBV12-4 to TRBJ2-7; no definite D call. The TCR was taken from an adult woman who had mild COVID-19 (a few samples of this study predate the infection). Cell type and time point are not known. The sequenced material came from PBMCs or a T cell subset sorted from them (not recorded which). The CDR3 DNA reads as TGTGCCAGCAGTTTCGGACCACCTACGGAGCAGTACTTC. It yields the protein CASSFGPPTEQYF.